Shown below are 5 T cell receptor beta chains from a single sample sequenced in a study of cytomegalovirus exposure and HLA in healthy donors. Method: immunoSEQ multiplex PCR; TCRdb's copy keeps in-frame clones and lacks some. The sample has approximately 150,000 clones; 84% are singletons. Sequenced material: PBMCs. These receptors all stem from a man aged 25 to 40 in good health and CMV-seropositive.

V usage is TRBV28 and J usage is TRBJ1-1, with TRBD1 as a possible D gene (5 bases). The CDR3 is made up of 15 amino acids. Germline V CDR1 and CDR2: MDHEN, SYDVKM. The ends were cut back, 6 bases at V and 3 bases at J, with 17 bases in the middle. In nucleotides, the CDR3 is TGTGCCAGCAGCTCAAGACTGACAGCAGACACTGAAGCTTTCTTT. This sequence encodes CASSSRLTADTEAFF. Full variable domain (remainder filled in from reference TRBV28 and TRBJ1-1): DVKVTQSSRYLVKRTGEKVFLECVQDMDHENMFWYRQDPGLGLRLIYFSYDVKMKEKGDIPEGYSVSREKKERFSLILESASTNQTSMYLCASSSRLTADTEAFFGQGTRLTVV.

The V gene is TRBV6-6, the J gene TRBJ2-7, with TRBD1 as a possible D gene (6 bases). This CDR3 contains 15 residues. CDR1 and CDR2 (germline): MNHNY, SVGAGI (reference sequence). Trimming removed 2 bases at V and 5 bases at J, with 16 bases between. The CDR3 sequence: CASSYPDSSWDEQYF. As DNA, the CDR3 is TGTGCCAGCAGTTACCCGGACAGTTCTTGGGACGAGCAGTACTTC.

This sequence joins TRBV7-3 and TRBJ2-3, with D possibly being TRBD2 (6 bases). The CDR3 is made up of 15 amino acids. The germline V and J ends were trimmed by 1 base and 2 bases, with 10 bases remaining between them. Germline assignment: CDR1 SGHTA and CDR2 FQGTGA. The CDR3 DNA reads TGTGCCAGCAGCTTAAGGGACTCCAACACAGATACGCAGTATTTT. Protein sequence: CASSLRDSNTDTQYF. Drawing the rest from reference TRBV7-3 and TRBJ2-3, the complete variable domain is GAGVSQTPSNKVTEKGKYVELRCDPISGHTALYWYRQSLGQGPEFLIYFQGTGAADDSGLPNDRFFAVRPEGSVSTLKIQRTERGDSAVYLCASSLRDSNTDTQYFGPGTRLTVL.

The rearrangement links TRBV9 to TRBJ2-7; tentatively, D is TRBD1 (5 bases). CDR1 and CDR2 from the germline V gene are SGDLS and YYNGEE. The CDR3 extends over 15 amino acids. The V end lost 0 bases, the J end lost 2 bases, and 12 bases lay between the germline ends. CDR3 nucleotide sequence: TGTGCCAGCAGCGTAGAGGGCGGACACCCCTACGAGCAGTACTTC. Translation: CASSVEGGHPYEQYF.

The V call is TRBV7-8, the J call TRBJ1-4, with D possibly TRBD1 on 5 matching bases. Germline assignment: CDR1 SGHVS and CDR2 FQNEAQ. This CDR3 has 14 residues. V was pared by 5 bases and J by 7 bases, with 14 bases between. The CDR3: CASSPLGRGEKLFF. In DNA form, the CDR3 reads TGTGCCAGCAGCCCTCTGGGGCGGGGTGAAAAACTGTTTTTT.